This T cell receptor (beta chain) was documented in a study of response to subunit inactivated influenza vaccine. Per the germline V gene, CDR1 is SEHNR and CDR2 is FQNEAQ (reference sequence). The junction had 9 bases not matched to a gene; V was cut back by 5 bases and J by 5 bases. This CDR3 contains 16 residues. Overall study results and limits: Researchers suggested that each seasonal influenza vaccination recruits few new T cells.

Comments on this clonotype: Its antigen is currently unknown.

TCRdb re-called the RT-PCR reads through MiXCR, storing one row per CDR3 protein. The sample includes about half a million distinct CDR3 sequences, 11% of them seen just once. The rearrangement links TRBV7-9 to TRBJ2-5; 12 bases line up with TRBD1. The sequencing used PBMCs from blood, collected 45 days after vaccination. The origin of this receptor is a man aged 50-60 years who received an inactivated influenza vaccine. The CDR3 here is CASSVDRDRGLETQYF. The CDR3 DNA sequence: TGTGCCAGCAGCGTAGACCGGGACAGGGGGCTGGAGACCCAGTACTTC.